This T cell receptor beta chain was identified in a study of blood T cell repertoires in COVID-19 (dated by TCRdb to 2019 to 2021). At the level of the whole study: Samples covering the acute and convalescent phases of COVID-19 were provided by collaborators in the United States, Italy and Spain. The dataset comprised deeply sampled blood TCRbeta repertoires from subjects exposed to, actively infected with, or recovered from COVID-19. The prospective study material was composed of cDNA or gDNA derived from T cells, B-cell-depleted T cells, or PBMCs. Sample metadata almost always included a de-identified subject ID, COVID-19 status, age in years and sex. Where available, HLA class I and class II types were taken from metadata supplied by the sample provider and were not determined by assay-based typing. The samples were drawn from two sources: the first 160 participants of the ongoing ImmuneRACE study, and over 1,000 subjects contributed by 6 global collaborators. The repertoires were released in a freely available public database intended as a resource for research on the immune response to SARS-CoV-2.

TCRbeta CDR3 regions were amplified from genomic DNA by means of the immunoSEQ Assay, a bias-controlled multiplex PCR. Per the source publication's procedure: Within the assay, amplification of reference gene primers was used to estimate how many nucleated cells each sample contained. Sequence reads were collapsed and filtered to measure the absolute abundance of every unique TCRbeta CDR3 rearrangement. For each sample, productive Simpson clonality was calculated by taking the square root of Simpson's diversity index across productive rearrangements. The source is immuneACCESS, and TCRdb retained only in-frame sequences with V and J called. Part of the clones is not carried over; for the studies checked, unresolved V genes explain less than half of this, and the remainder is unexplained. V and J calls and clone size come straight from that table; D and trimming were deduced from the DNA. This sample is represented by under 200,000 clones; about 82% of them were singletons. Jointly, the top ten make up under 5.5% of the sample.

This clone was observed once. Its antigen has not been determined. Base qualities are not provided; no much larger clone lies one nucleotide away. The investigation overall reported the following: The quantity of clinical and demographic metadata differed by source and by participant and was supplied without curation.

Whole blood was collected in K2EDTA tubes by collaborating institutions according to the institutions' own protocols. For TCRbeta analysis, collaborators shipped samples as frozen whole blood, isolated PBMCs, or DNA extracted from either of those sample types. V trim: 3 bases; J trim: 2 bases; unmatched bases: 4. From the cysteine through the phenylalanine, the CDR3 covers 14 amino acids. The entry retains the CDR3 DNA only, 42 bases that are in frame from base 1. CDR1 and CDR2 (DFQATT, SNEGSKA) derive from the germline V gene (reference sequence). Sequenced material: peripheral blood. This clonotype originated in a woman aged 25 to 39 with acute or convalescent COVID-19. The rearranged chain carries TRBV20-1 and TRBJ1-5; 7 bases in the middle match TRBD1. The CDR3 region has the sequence CSASWQGGNQPQHF. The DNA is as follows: TGCAGTGCTAGTTGGCAGGGGGGCAATCAGCCCCAGCATTTT.